Each of the 9 T cell receptor beta chains below was sequenced from the same sample in a study of cytomegalovirus exposure and HLA in healthy donors. The study ran its PCR with 60 Vbeta and 13 Jbeta primers. TCRdb's table, derived via immunoSEQ multiplex PCR, lists solely in-frame clones and lacks some. The sample lists under 130,000 clones, under 85% occurring once. The material sequenced was PBMCs. These receptors were taken from a middle-aged woman in good health and CMV-seropositive.

The gene calls are TRBV5-6 and TRBJ1-2; D is unclear. V lost 0 bases and J 5 bases, leaving 8 bases between the germline ends. CDR1 is SGHDT, CDR2 YYEEEE, per germline. The CDR3 sequence is 13 residues long. This chain's CDR3 is CASSLGGEYGYTF. DNA for the CDR3: TGTGCCAGCAGCTTGGGCGGAGAATATGGCTACACCTTC.

The chain employs TRBV9 and TRBJ2-6, with D hard to call. This CDR3 spans 15 amino acids. Trimming shortened V by 3 bases and J by 1 base, and 8 bases separated the two germline ends. Per germline, CDR1 SGDLS and CDR2 YYNGEE. CDR3 in amino acids: CASSGMRSGANVLTF. The CDR3 DNA reads TGTGCCAGCAGCGGAATGAGGTCTGGGGCCAACGTCCTGACTTTC.

In nucleotides, the CDR3 is TGCAGCGTTGTTGGGGGTCAACGGACAGGCTACGAGCAGTACTTC. Translated: CSVVGGQRTGYEQYF. V gene TRBV29-1 combines with J gene TRBJ2-7; 7 positions match TRBD1. J lost 3 bases, V lost 4 bases, and 12 bases had no gene match. Germline lookup yields CDR1 SQVTM and CDR2 ANQGSEA. The CDR3 has 15 amino acids.

V is TRBV9 and J is TRBJ2-3; 10 bases are shared with TRBD2. The germline CDR1 and CDR2 sequences are SGDLS and YYNGEE. Germline trimming cut 3 bases from V and 5 bases from J; bases unmatched to any gene: 3. The CDR3 is 14 residues long. CDR3 DNA: TGTGCCAGCAGCGGGGGACTAGCGAGAGATACGCAGTATTTT. This encodes CASSGGLARDTQYF.

The CDR3 loop is CASSPPDRQDYEQYF. The CDR3 nucleotides are TGTGCCAGCAGCCCCCCGGACAGGCAAGACTACGAGCAGTACTTC. The rearrangement joins TRBV27 to TRBJ2-7, with 7 bases that match TRBD1. The CDR3 extends over 15 amino acids. Trimming took 6 bases from V and 3 from J; bases not matched to a gene: 11. From germline, CDR1 is MNHEY and CDR2 SMNVEV (reference sequence).

V gene TRBV19 combines with J gene TRBJ1-2; 8 bases are a match to TRBD1. This CDR3 is 15 amino acids long. The V segment lost 3 bases and the J segment 3 bases; nucleotides outside the gene matches: 6. The germline V gene has CDR1 LNHDA and CDR2 SQIVND (reference sequence). The CDR3 DNA follows: TGTGCCAGTAGTATGTTCCGGGACAGGTACTATGGCTACACCTTC. Amino acids: CASSMFRDRYYGYTF.

The V gene is TRBV5-1, the J gene TRBJ2-1; 10 positions agree with TRBD2. Germline V gene sequence: CDR1 SGHRS, CDR2 YFSETQ. The length of the CDR3 is 14 residues. Losses at the gene ends were 3 bases for V and 12 bases for J; bases not matched to a gene: 9. The CDR3: CASSSGTSAYPQFF. The DNA of the CDR3 is TGCGCCAGCAGCTCCGGGACTAGCGCCTACCCGCAGTTCTTC.

This chain uses TRBV19 with TRBJ2-1; 7 nucleotides agree with TRBD2. Germline lookup yields CDR1 LNHDA and CDR2 SQIVND (reference sequence). The CDR3 has 13 residues. The ends lost 6 bases at V and 8 bases at J; junction bases unmatched: 7. CDR3 coding DNA: TGTGCCAGTAGGCCGGAGCGGGACTATGAGCAGTTCTTC. It encodes CASRPERDYEQFF.

This chain joins TRBV27 and TRBJ2-1; the D gene is possibly TRBD2 (6 bases). This CDR3 spans 17 amino acids. V was shortened by 4 bases and J by 9 bases, with 25 bases between the two germline ends. The V gene's germline CDR1 is MNHEY and CDR2 SMNVEV (reference sequence). CDR3 bases: TGTGCCAGCAGTTCCTGGGTCGGGAGATGGCCTCTCTCTGAGCAGTTCTTC. It specifies CASSSWVGRWPLSEQFF.